One and the same sample provided the 13 T cell receptor beta chains below, sequenced in a study of T cell responses to AZD1222 COVID-19 vaccine. Sequenced by immunoSEQ multiplex PCR; TCRdb stores in-frame clones only, minus some. The data show 100,000 to 150,000 clones, roughly nine tenths seen once. This material consisted of peripheral blood, taken on day 0 of AZD1222 vaccination. Every receptor here comes from an adult in good health.

The V call is TRBV7-2, the J call TRBJ1-5, with D unclear. The V gene lost 5 bases and the J gene lost 2 bases, with 13 bases spanning the gap. Germline V CDR1 and CDR2: SGHTA, FQGNSA. The CDR3 is 15 amino acids. The CDR3 is CASSPREGGNQPQHF. The CDR3 DNA sequence: TGTGCCAGCAGCCCACGGGAGGGTGGCAATCAGCCCCAGCATTTT.

This clone is a singleton in its sample. The chain recombines TRBV7-9 with TRBJ2-5, with D uncertain. V lost 2 bases and J lost 5, with 9 bases in between. CDR1 SEHNR and CDR2 FQNEAQ come from the germline V gene (reference sequence). The CDR3 is made up of 13 amino acids. The CDR3 sequence is CASSLTTAETQYF. Here the CDR3 DNA reads TGTGCCAGCAGCTTAACTACCGCGGAGACCCAGTACTTC.

In its sample, this clone was seen once. The V gene is TRBV5-6, the J gene TRBJ1-5; maybe TRBD1 (6 bases). Per the germline V gene, CDR1 is SGHDT and CDR2 is YYEEEE. The CDR3 runs to 14 residues. V lost 3 bases and J 4 bases, leaving 11 bases between the germline ends. CDR3 coding DNA: TGTGCCAGCAGCTCAGGGGTTCTGAATCAGCCCCAGCATTTT. Translation gives CASSSGVLNQPQHF.

V and J are TRBV28 and TRBJ2-1; a possible D gene is TRBD2 (6 bases). The CDR3 totals 15 residues. Germline CDR1 reads MDHEN; CDR2 reads SYDVKM. Trimming cost V 3 bases and J 10 bases, with 19 bases left between them. The CDR3 region is CASSFPGLTSGEQFF. CDR3 nucleotide sequence: TGTGCCAGCAGTTTTCCGGGACTCACGTCAGGGGAGCAGTTCTTC. Full variable domain (remainder filled in from reference TRBV28 and TRBJ2-1): DVKVTQSSRYLVKRTGEKVFLECVQDMDHENMFWYRQDPGLGLRLIYFSYDVKMKEKGDIPEGYSVSREKKERFSLILESASTNQTSMYLCASSFPGLTSGEQFFGPGTRLTVL.

V gene TRBV7-9 combines with J gene TRBJ2-2; 13 bases fit TRBD2. This CDR3 is built from 17 residues. The J segment lost 9 bases and the V segment lost 5 bases, leaving 12 bases of the junction unmatched. Germline V lookup: CDR1 SEHNR, CDR2 FQNEAQ (reference sequence). The CDR3 DNA reads as TGTGCCAGCAGCGCCCATTTCACTAGCGGGGGGGCCCGGGAGCTGTTTTTT. It translates to CASSAHFTSGGARELFF.

This sequence joins TRBV29-1 and TRBJ1-1; D is perhaps TRBD1 (5 bases). Between the trimmed V and J ends, which lost 4 bases and 6 bases, there was a span of 9 bases. Germline V gene data show CDR1 as SQVTM and CDR2 as ANQGSEA. The CDR3 covers 11 residues. DNA of the CDR3: TGCAGCGTTGGTACAGGCGCTGAAGCTTTCTTT. It is translated as CSVGTGAEAFF.

The rearrangement uses TRBV5-1 and TRBJ2-3, with 7 positions matching TRBD1. Unmatched junction bases numbered 4, after V lost 5 bases and J lost 1 base. Germline assignment: CDR1 SGHRS and CDR2 YFSETQ. This CDR3 is 14 amino acids long. CDR3 amino acids: CASRSGGGTDTQYF. CDR3 DNA: TGCGCCAGCAGGTCAGGGGGAGGCACAGATACGCAGTATTTT.

This clone showed up just a few times. The chain uses TRBV6-5 and TRBJ1-2; a weak D match, TRBD1 (6 bases). V shed 5 bases and J shed 8 bases, with 9 bases lying between them. Germline V CDR1 and CDR2: MNHEY, SVGAGI. The CDR3 has 11 residues. The CDR3 DNA reads TGTGCCAGCAGTCAGGGGAACGGCTACACCTTC. Protein: CASSQGNGYTF.

This clone was seen just once. This chain links TRBV11-2 with TRBJ2-3; D possibly matches TRBD1 or TRBD2 (5 bases each). The ends were cut back, 2 bases at V and 3 bases at J, with 18 bases in the middle. The CDR3 spans 17 residues. Germline-derived CDR1 and CDR2 are SGHAT and FQNNGV. The CDR3 region has the DNA TGTGCCAGCAGCTTACCGACGGGGCGGACTGGAACAGATACGCAGTATTTT. It translates to CASSLPTGRTGTDTQYF. Full variable domain (missing parts from reference TRBV11-2 and TRBJ2-3): EAGVAQSPRYKIIEKRQSVAFWCNPISGHATLYWYQQILGQGPKLLIQFQNNGVVDDSQLPKDRFSAERLKGVDSTLKIQPAKLEDSAVYLCASSLPTGRTGTDTQYFGPGTRLTVL.

This chain's CDR3 is CASSQVGIVGTYEQYF. In DNA form, the CDR3 reads TGTGCCAGCAGCCAAGTGGGAATAGTGGGAACCTACGAGCAGTACTTC. V and J are TRBV14 and TRBJ2-7; D gene uncertain. Per the germline V gene, CDR1 is SGHDN and CDR2 is FVKESK. The CDR3 has 16 residues. The V and J ends lost 1 base and 2 bases respectively, with 15 bases between them.

This clone was counted a single time. J is TRBJ2-5 and V is TRBV5-1; 8 nucleotides match TRBD1. This CDR3 is 14 amino acids long. The V segment lost 4 bases and the J segment 2 bases; nucleotides outside the gene matches: 4. CDR1 and CDR2 from the germline V gene are SGHRS and YFSETQ. Here the CDR3 reads CASSPTGGQETQYF. The CDR3 coding sequence is TGCGCCAGCAGCCCAACAGGGGGGCAAGAGACCCAGTACTTC. Drawing the rest from reference TRBV5-1 and TRBJ2-5, the complete variable domain is KAGVTQTPRYLIKTRGQQVTLSCSPISGHRSVSWYQQTPGQGLQFLFEYFSETQRNKGNFPGRFSGRQFSNSRSEMNVSTLELGDSALYLCASSPTGGQETQYFGPGTRLLVL.

This clone was found once. The rearrangement uses TRBV18 and TRBJ1-2; TRBD1 agrees at 7 bases. V lost 2 bases to trimming and J lost 4 bases; unmatched junction nucleotides: 7. Germline CDR1 is KGHSH and CDR2 is LQKENI. The CDR3 sequence is 15 residues long. This CDR3 is CASSPENRGGYGYTF. CDR3 coding DNA: TGTGCCAGCTCACCAGAGAACAGGGGAGGCTATGGCTACACCTTC.

The V gene is TRBV27, the J gene TRBJ2-1; D gene unclear. The CDR3 spans 12 residues. V was pared by 5 bases and J by 3 bases, with 5 bases between. CDR1 and CDR2 from the germline V gene are MNHEY and SMNVEV (reference sequence). CDR3 protein: CASSNDYNEQFF. In nucleotides, the CDR3 is TGTGCCAGCAGTAACGACTACAATGAGCAGTTCTTC.